This entry concerns a single T cell receptor (beta chain). Deletions cut 2 bases from V and 1 base from J, with 5 bases between. CDR1 is GTSNPN and CDR2 is SVGIG in the germline V gene (reference sequence). This CDR3 spans 12 amino acids. This entry is derived from a study of beta chain features in type 1 diabetes. On the study more broadly: Across every sample, around 98 million sorted cells were examined in total.

Expressed TCRB transcripts were sequenced, since all the RNA that had been isolated was reverse transcribed. Assay: immunoSEQ multiplex PCR; the TCRdb copy retains only in-frame clones and omits some. This sample yields approximately 470,000 clones, of which roughly 31% are seen a single time; about 0.065% belongs to the top ten. The source is a man between 18 and 35 years old in good health. This chain joins TRBV30 and TRBJ1-2; D gene unclear. Specimen: naive CD4+ T cells from blood. This chain's CDR3 is CAWSLINYGYTF. As DNA, the CDR3 is TGTGCCTGGAGTCTGATTAACTATGGCTACACCTTC.